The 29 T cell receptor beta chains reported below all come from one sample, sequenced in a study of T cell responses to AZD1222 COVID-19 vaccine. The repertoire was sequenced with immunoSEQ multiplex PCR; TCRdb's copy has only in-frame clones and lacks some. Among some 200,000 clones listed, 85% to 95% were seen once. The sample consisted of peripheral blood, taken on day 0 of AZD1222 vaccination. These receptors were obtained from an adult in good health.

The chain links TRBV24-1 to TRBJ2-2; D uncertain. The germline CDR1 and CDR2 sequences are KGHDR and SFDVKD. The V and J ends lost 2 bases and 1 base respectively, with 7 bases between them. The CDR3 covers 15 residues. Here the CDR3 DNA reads TGTGCCACCAGTGATTCCAGGCTGAACACCGGGGAGCTGTTTTTT. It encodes CATSDSRLNTGELFF.

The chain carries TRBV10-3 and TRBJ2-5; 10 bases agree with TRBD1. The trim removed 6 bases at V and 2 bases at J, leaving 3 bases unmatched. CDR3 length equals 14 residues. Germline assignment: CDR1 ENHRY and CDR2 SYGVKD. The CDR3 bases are TGTGCCATCAGGCCGGGACAGGGGCAAGAGACCCAGTACTTC. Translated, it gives CAIRPGQGQETQYF.

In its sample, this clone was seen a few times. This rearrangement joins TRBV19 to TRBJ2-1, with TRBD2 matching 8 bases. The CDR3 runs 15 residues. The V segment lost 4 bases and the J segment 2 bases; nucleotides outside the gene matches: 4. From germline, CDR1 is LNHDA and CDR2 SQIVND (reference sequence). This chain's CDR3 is CASSTTSGTYNEQFF. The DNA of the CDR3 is TGTGCCAGTAGTACCACTAGCGGCACCTACAATGAGCAGTTCTTC.

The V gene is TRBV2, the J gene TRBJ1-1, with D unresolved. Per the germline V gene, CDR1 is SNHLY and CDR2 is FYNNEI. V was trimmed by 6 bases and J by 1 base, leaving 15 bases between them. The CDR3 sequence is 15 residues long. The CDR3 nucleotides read TGTGCCAGCAGAATACGGTCGGGCGGGAACACTGAAGCTTTCTTT. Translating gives CASRIRSGGNTEAFF.

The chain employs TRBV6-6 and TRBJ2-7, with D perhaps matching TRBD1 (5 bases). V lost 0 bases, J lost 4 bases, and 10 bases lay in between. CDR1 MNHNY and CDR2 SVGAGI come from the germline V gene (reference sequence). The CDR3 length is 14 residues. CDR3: CASSYSPGSYEQYV. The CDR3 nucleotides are TGTGCCAGCAGTTACTCTCCAGGGTCATACGAGCAGTACGTC.

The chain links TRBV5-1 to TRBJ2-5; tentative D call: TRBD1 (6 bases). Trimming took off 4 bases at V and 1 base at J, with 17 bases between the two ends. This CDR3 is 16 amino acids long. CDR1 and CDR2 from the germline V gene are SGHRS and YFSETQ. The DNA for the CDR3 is TGCGCCAGCAGCGGTGGACAGCTACCCCGCCAAGAGACCCAGTACTTC. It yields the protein CASSGGQLPRQETQYF.

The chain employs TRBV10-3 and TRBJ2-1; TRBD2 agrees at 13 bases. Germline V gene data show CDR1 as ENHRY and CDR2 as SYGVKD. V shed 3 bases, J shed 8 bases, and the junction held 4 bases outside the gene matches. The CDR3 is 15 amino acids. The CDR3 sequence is CAISELAGGRDEQFF. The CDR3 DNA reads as TGTGCCATCAGTGAACTAGCGGGAGGGCGCGATGAGCAGTTCTTC.

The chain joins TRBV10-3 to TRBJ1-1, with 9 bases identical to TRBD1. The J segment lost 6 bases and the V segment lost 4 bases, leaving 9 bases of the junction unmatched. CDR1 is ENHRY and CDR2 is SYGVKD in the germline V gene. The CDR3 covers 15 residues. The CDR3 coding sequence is TGTGCCATCAGTGGGGCAGGGGGACAGGGCCCTGAAGCTTTCTTT. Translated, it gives CAISGAGGQGPEAFF.

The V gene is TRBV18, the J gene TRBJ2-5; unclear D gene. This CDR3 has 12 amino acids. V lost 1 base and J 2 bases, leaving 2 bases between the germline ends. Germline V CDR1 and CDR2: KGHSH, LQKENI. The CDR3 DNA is TGTGCCAGCTCACCACAGCAAGAGACCCAGTACTTC. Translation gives CASSPQQETQYF.

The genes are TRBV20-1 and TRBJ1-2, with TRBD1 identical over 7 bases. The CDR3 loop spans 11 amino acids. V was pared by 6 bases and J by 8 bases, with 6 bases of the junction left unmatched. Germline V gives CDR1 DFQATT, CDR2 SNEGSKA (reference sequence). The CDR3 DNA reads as TGCAGTGCCAAAGGGGGCGTCGGCTACACCTTC. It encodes CSAKGGVGYTF.

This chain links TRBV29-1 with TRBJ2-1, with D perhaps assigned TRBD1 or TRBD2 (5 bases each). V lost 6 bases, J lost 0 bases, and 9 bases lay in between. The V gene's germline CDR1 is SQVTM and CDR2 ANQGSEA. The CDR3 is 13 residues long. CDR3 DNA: TGCAGCGTGGGGGATCACTCCTACAATGAGCAGTTCTTC. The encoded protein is CSVGDHSYNEQFF.

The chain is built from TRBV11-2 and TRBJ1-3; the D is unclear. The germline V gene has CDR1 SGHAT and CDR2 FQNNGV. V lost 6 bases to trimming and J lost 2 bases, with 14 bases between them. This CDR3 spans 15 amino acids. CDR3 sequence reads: CASRTGPSAGNTIYF. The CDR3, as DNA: TGTGCCAGCAGAACCGGACCGAGTGCTGGAAACACCATATATTTT. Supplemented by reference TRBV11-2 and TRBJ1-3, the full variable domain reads EAGVAQSPRYKIIEKRQSVAFWCNPISGHATLYWYQQILGQGPKLLIQFQNNGVVDDSQLPKDRFSAERLKGVDSTLKIQPAKLEDSAVYLCASRTGPSAGNTIYFGEGSWLTVV.

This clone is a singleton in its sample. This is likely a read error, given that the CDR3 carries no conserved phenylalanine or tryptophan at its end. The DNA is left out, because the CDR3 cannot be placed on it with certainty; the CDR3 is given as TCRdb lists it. CDR3 sequence: CASSQFPARDPQDL. The genes are TRBV3-1 (or the pseudogene TRBV3-2) and TRBJ2-7. The CDR3 is 14 amino acids in total, end residues counted. Germline CDR1 is LGHDT and CDR2 is YNNKEL (reference sequence).

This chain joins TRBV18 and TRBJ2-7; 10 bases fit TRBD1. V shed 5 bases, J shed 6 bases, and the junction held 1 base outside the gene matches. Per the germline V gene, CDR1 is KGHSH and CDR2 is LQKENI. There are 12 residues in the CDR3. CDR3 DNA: TGTGCCAGCTCAGACAGGGGGCGCGAGCAGTACGTC. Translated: CASSDRGREQYV.

Here the CDR3 DNA reads TGTGCCAGCAGCTTAACAGAACGGAACACTGAAGCTTTCTTT. Its translation is CASSLTERNTEAFF. J is TRBJ1-1 and V is TRBV5-4; D is undetermined. V was cut by 2 bases and J by 1 base, with 9 bases left in between. Per germline, CDR1 SGHNT and CDR2 YYREEE (reference sequence). The CDR3 consists of 14 residues. The full variable domain, in which reference TRBV5-4 and TRBJ1-1 provide the parts outside the CDR3, is ETGVTQSPTHLIKTRGQQVTLRCSSQSGHNTVSWYQQALGQGPQFIFQYYREEENGRGNFPPRFSGLQFPNYSSELNVNALELDDSALYLCASSLTERNTEAFFGQGTRLTVV.

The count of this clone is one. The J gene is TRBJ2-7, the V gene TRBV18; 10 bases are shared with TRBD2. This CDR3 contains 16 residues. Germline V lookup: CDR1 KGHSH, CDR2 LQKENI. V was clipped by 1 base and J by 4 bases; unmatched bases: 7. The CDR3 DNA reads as TGTGCCAGCTCACCACAAGCGGGAGGGTCTTCGTACGAGCAGTACTTC. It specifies CASSPQAGGSSYEQYF.

The CDR3 DNA is TGTGCCAGCAGCTCTCAGGGACAGGGTGGAACTGAAGCTTTCTTT. It specifies CASSSQGQGGTEAFF. The chain employs TRBV7-2 and TRBJ1-1, with TRBD1 identical over 9 bases. This CDR3 contains 15 residues. J lost 5 bases, V lost 4 bases, and 8 bases had no gene match. The germline V gene encodes CDR1 SGHTA and CDR2 FQGNSA.

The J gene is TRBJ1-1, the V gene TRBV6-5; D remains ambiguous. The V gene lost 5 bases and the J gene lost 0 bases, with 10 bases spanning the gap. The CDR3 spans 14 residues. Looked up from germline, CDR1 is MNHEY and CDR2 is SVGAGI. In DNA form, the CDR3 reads TGTGCCAGCAGTAGGGTTGGAGTGAACACTGAAGCTTTCTTT. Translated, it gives CASSRVGVNTEAFF.

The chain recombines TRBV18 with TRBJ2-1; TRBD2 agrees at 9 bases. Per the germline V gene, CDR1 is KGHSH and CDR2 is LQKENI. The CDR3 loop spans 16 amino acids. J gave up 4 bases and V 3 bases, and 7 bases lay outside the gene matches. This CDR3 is CASSPYSGRGYNEQFF. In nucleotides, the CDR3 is TGTGCCAGCTCACCCTATAGCGGGAGAGGTTACAATGAGCAGTTCTTC.

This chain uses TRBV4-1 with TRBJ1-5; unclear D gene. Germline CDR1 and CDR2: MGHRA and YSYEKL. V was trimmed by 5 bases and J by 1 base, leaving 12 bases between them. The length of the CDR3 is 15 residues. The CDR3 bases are TGCGCCAGCAGCGGAAGTGGACGGAGCAATCAGCCCCAGCATTTT. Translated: CASSGSGRSNQPQHF.

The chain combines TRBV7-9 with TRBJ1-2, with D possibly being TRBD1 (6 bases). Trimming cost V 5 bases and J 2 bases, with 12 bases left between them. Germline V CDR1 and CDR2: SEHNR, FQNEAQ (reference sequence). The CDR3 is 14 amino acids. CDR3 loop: CASSPQGLNYGYTF. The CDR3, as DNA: TGTGCCAGCAGCCCCCAGGGGTTAAACTATGGCTACACCTTC. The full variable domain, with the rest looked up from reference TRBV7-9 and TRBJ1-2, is DTGVSQNPRHKITKRGQNVTFRCDPISEHNRLYWYRQTLGQGPEFLTYFQNEAQLEKSRLLSDRFSAERPKGSFSTLEIQRTEQGDSAMYLCASSPQGLNYGYTFGSGTRLTVV.

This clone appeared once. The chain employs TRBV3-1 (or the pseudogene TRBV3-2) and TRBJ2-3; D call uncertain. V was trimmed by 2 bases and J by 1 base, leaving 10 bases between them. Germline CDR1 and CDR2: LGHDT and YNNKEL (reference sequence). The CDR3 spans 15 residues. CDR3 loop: CASSQRGVGTDTQYF. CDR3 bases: TGTGCCAGCAGCCAACGAGGCGTTGGCACAGATACGCAGTATTTT.

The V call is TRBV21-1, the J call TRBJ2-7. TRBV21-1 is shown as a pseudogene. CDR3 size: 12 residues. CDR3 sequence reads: CASIRPPYEQYF. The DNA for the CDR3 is TGTGCCAGCATAAGGCCCCCCTACGAGCAGTACTTC.

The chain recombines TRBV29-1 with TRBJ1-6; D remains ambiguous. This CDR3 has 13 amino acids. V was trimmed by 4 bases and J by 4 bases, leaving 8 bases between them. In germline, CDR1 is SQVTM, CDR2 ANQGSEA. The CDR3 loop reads CSVAGGYNSPLHF. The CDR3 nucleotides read TGCAGCGTTGCAGGAGGGTATAATTCACCCCTCCACTTT.

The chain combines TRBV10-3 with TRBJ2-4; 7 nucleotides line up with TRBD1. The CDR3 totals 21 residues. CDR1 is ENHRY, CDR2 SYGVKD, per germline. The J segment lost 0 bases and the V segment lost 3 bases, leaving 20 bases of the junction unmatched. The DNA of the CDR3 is TGTGCCATCAGTGATATCGCGGCCGGGACAGCAAACAACCTAGCCAAAAACATTCAGTACTTC. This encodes CAISDIAAGTANNLAKNIQYF.

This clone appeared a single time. DNA for the CDR3: TGTGCCACCAGCAGAGATCCCGGAACCTACGAGCAGTACTTC. Translating it yields CATSRDPGTYEQYF. The chain couples TRBV15 to TRBJ2-7; D is undetermined. Per the germline V gene, CDR1 is LNHNV and CDR2 is YYDKDF (reference sequence). Trimming took off 0 bases at V and 2 bases at J, with 8 bases between the two ends. The CDR3 runs 14 residues.

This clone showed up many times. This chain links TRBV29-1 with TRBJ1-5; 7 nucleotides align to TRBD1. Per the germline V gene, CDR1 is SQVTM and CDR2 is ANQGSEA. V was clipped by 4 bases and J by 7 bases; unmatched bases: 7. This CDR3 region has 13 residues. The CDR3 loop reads CSVGGGGEQPQHF. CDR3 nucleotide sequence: TGCAGCGTTGGAGGAGGGGGCGAGCAGCCCCAGCATTTT.

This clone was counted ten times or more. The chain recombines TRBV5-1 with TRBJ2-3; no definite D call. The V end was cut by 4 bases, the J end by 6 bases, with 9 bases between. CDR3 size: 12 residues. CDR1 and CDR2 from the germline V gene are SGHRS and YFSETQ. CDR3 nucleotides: TGCGCCAGCAGCCGTGCCTCGGATACGCAGTATTTT. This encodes CASSRASDTQYF.

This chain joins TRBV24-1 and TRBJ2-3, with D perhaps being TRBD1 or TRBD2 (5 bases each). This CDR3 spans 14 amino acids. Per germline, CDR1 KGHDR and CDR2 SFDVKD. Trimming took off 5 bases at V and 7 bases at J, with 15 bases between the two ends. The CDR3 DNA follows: TGTGCCACCAGTGGGACGAGGGGCGCAAATACGCAGTATTTT. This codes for CATSGTRGANTQYF.